The 17 T cell receptor beta chains below come from one sample, sequenced in a study of shared clonotypes between healthy human individuals. Clones were sequenced by immunoSEQ multiplex PCR, and TCRdb holds only the in-frame ones, with some missing. The profile covers 2 million to 2.5 million clones, with roughly 90% appearing a single time and approximately 0.39% taken by the ten largest. What was sequenced was naive CD4+ T cells from PBMCs. As to subset: CD45RA+ positively selected. The receptors were sampled from a man aged 18 to 30 in good health. Some clones in this sample may be carry-over from other donors' samples.

The rearrangement joins TRBV7-2 to TRBJ2-7; TRBD2 matches 13 bases. Germline assignment: CDR1 SGHTA and CDR2 FQGNSA. CDR3 length equals 18 residues. V lost 4 bases, J lost 1 base, and 10 bases stayed unmatched. In DNA, the CDR3 is TGTGCCAGCAGCTCCCGGACTAGCGGGGGTTCCTTATCCTACGAGCAGTACTTC. Protein sequence: CASSSRTSGGSLSYEQYF.

This clone was counted once. The V and J genes are TRBV9 and TRBJ2-7, with D perhaps matching TRBD2 (5 bases). Germline CDR1 is SGDLS and CDR2 is YYNGEE. The CDR3 sequence is 16 residues long. Trimming took 0 bases from V and 9 from J, leaving 22 bases between them. CDR3 nucleotide sequence: TGTGCCAGCAGCGTAGGGGGAGCGGAGAAGTCGGTGAGGCAGTACTTC. Translated: CASSVGGAEKSVRQYF.

V gene TRBV10-3 combines with J gene TRBJ1-1; maybe TRBD1 (5 bases). In germline, CDR1 is ENHRY, CDR2 SYGVKD. Trimming left V 0 bases short and J 5 bases short, with 13 bases between. This CDR3 spans 15 amino acids. CDR3 protein: CAISESIGAGTEAFF. DNA of the CDR3: TGTGCCATCAGTGAGTCGATAGGGGCGGGGACTGAAGCTTTCTTT.

The gene calls are TRBV4-2 and TRBJ1-2; D is unclear. This CDR3 is 16 amino acids long. The V end lost 0 bases, the J end lost 7 bases, and 18 bases lay between the germline ends. Germline CDR1 reads LGHNA; CDR2 reads YNFKEQ. DNA for the CDR3: TGTGCCAGCAGCCAAGATGAGACGTCCTCCCTCGGTGGCTACACCTTC. This codes for CASSQDETSSLGGYTF.

In regard to this clone: In the same sample, other DNA sequences code for this CDR3. The chain carries TRBV14 and TRBJ1-2, with a weak D call TRBD1 (5 bases). The CDR3 contains 12 residues. From germline, CDR1 is SGHDN and CDR2 FVKESK. V lost 4 bases to trimming and J lost 8 bases, with 11 bases between them. The CDR3, as DNA: TGTGCCAGCAGCCGGAGGGGAGGGGGCTACACCTTC. Its protein is CASSRRGGGYTF.

As to this clone: This specimen includes other DNA sequences encoding the same CDR3. The chain recombines TRBV5-1 with TRBJ2-5; 8 bases align to TRBD2. Germline V gives CDR1 SGHRS, CDR2 YFSETQ. The V and J ends lost 0 bases and 1 base, in that order; junction bases with no gene match: 2. The CDR3 is made up of 15 amino acids. In nucleotides, the CDR3 is TGCGCCAGCAGCTTGGGCGGGAGGCCCCAAGAGACCCAGTACTTC. Protein sequence: CASSLGGRPQETQYF.

The rearrangement joins TRBV9 to TRBJ1-4; unclear D gene. V was shortened by 3 bases and J by 8 bases, with 14 bases between the two germline ends. Per germline, CDR1 SGDLS and CDR2 YYNGEE. This CDR3 has 14 residues. The CDR3 DNA sequence: TGTGCCAGCAGCGCATACCCCTACGCCGAAAAACTGTTTTTT. It is translated as CASSAYPYAEKLFF.

This rearrangement joins TRBV28 to TRBJ1-2, with D perhaps matching TRBD1 (6 bases). V was shortened by 7 bases and J by 8 bases, with 14 bases between the two germline ends. This CDR3 is 12 amino acids long. From germline, CDR1 is MDHEN and CDR2 SYDVKM. The CDR3 is CASTIQGRGYTF. The DNA of the CDR3 is TGTGCCAGCACCATACAGGGCCGGGGCTACACCTTC.

Note on this clone: Other DNA sequences in this sample translate to the same CDR3. This sequence joins TRBV15 and TRBJ1-2; D is unresolved. The CDR3 extends over 12 amino acids. Germline-derived CDR1 and CDR2 are LNHNV and YYDKDF (reference sequence). V lost 0 bases and J lost 7, with 6 bases in between. The CDR3 DNA is TGTGCCACCAGCAGAGATAGGGCTGGCTACACCTTC. Protein: CATSRDRAGYTF.

The V gene is TRBV6-5, the J gene TRBJ1-2, with D uncertain. CDR1 and CDR2 (germline): MNHEY, SVGAGI. The CDR3 is 12 residues long. The ends were cut back, 1 base at V and 4 bases at J, with 4 bases in the middle. CDR3 sequence (DNA): TGTGCCAGCAGTTACTGGGGCTATGGCTACACCTTC. Encoded protein: CASSYWGYGYTF.

The chain has TRBV15 and TRBJ2-1; possible D gene TRBD1, 6 bases. Germline lookup yields CDR1 LNHNV and CDR2 YYDKDF (reference sequence). V lost 0 bases and J lost 12, with 9 bases in between. This CDR3 region has 12 residues. DNA for the CDR3: TGTGCCACCAGCAGAGATGGGGGCGGGCAGTTCTTC. Translating gives CATSRDGGGQFF.

The chain couples TRBV29-1 to TRBJ2-1; D remains ambiguous. The germline CDR1 and CDR2 sequences are SQVTM and ANQGSEA. This CDR3 has 14 residues. V lost 6 bases to trimming and J lost 0 bases, with 12 bases between them. The CDR3 sequence is CSVDGRFSYNEQFF. In nucleotides, the CDR3 is TGCAGCGTAGACGGAAGATTCTCCTACAATGAGCAGTTCTTC.

The chain links TRBV29-1 to TRBJ1-5; TRBD1 agrees at 7 bases. The V and J ends lost 5 bases and 4 bases, in that order; junction bases with no gene match: 5. CDR3 length: 13 residues. Germline lookup yields CDR1 SQVTM and CDR2 ANQGSEA. CDR3: CSVSTGLNQPQHF. The CDR3 region has the DNA TGCAGCGTTTCGACAGGGCTTAATCAGCCCCAGCATTTT.

With respect to this clone: Other DNA sequences of this sample code for an identical CDR3. The gene calls are TRBV4-2 and TRBJ2-1, with 9 bases aligning to TRBD2. The ends lost 1 base at V and 6 bases at J; junction bases unmatched: 1. Looked up from germline, CDR1 is LGHNA and CDR2 is YNFKEQ. CDR3 length equals 14 residues. The CDR3 loop reads CASSQVTSGNEQFF. DNA of the CDR3: TGTGCCAGCAGCCAAGTGACTAGCGGCAATGAGCAGTTCTTC.

The chain joins TRBV2 to TRBJ1-4; D gene unclear. The CDR3 covers 13 residues. Trimming stripped 5 bases from V and 5 bases from J, with 9 bases between. Germline CDR1 is SNHLY and CDR2 is FYNNEI. The CDR3 sequence is CASSNNINEKLFF. The CDR3 DNA reads as TGTGCCAGCAGTAACAACATCAATGAAAAACTGTTTTTT.

The chain employs TRBV5-4 and TRBJ2-1, with 16 bases aligning to TRBD2. Germline lookup yields CDR1 SGHNT and CDR2 YYREEE (reference sequence). V shed 4 bases and J 7 bases; nucleotides not matched to a gene: 5. The CDR3 has 16 residues. This CDR3 is CASSGTSGRAWNEQFF. In nucleotides, the CDR3 is TGTGCCAGCAGCGGGACTAGCGGGAGGGCCTGGAATGAGCAGTTCTTC. The variable domain in full, completed from reference TRBV5-4 and TRBJ2-1, reads ETGVTQSPTHLIKTRGQQVTLRCSSQSGHNTVSWYQQALGQGPQFIFQYYREEENGRGNFPPRFSGLQFPNYSSELNVNALELDDSALYLCASSGTSGRAWNEQFFGPGTRLTVL.

V usage is TRBV6-6 and J usage is TRBJ2-2; D call uncertain. Germline V gene lookup returns CDR1 MNHNY and CDR2 SVGAGI (reference sequence). Trimming pared 2 bases from V and 9 bases from J, leaving 16 bases between. CDR3 length: 15 residues. CDR3 bases: TGTGCCAGCAGTTACCCCGGACGGATGGAGAGGGAGCTGTTTTTT. Translation: CASSYPGRMERELFF.